The sequence of this T cell receptor beta chain was determined in a study of PD-1 blockade in mismatch repair-deficient tumors. V lost 3 bases to trimming and J lost 7 bases, with 12 bases between them. The CDR3 totals 13 residues. In germline, CDR1 is SGHTA, CDR2 FQGNSA. This clone was seen more than once but under ten times. Sequencing was performed with immunoSEQ multiplex PCR; in TCRdb, only in-frame clones are kept and a portion is missing. The sample contains just under 80,000 clones, around 80% of which appear only once. The receptor comes from an adult with mismatch repair-deficient cancer. Sequenced material: peripheral blood, taken 44 weeks after starting pembrolizumab. This chain joins TRBV7-2 and TRBJ1-2; D remains unclear. This CDR3 is CASSFGRTSGYTF. The CDR3 coding sequence is TGTGCCAGCAGCTTCGGGAGGACCTCTGGCTACACCTTC. Complete variable domain (other parts from reference TRBV7-2 and TRBJ1-2): GAGVSQSPSNKVTEKGKDVELRCDPISGHTALYWYRQSLGQGLEFLIYFQGNSAPDKSGLPSDRFSAERTGGSVSTLTIQRTQQEDSAVYLCASSFGRTSGYTFGSGTRLTVV.